Below, 20 T cell receptor beta chains from the same sample are listed, as sequenced in a study of cytomegalovirus exposure and HLA in healthy donors. The PCR employed 60 Vbeta primers together with 13 Jbeta primers. TCRdb's copy holds only in-frame clones and misses some; the assay was immunoSEQ multiplex PCR. The repertoire consists of some 130,000 clones, with 79% occurring once and the leading ten covering 2%. The source material was PBMCs. The origin of the receptors is a man aged 18-30 years in good health and CMV-seronegative.

The chain links TRBV5-1 to TRBJ2-7; a weak D match, TRBD1 (6 bases). V was shortened by 4 bases and J by 5 bases, with 19 bases between the two germline ends. The germline V gene has CDR1 SGHRS and CDR2 YFSETQ. There are 15 residues in the CDR3. The CDR3 nucleotides read TGCGCCAGCAGCCTCAGGGGACCCCCTACGGACGAGCAGTACTTC. Translating it yields CASSLRGPPTDEQYF.

CDR3 DNA: TGTGCCAGCAGTTTGAGGGGGACAGGGAAGCAGTACTTC. Its translation: CASSLRGTGKQYF. The rearrangement uses TRBV27 and TRBJ2-7; TRBD1 aligns across 9 bases. Unmatched junction bases numbered 5, after V lost 3 bases and J lost 8 bases. The CDR3 spans 13 residues. Germline CDR1 is MNHEY and CDR2 is SMNVEV (reference sequence).

The rearrangement joins TRBV15 to TRBJ2-2; 11 bases fit TRBD2. The V gene end was trimmed by 2 bases and the J gene end by 5 bases; junction bases not matched to a gene: 10. The CDR3 length is 18 residues. Germline V gene sequence: CDR1 LNHNV, CDR2 YYDKDF (reference sequence). The CDR3 bases are TGTGCCACCAGCAGACGAAATAGCGGGAGGGCCCGGACCGGGGAGCTGTTTTTT. This gives the protein CATSRRNSGRARTGELFF.

The chain recombines TRBV9 with TRBJ2-1; TRBD2 matches 7 bases. This CDR3 is built from 15 residues. The V segment lost 2 bases and the J segment 4 bases; nucleotides outside the gene matches: 6. Germline loops: CDR1 SGDLS, CDR2 YYNGEE. The CDR3 protein is CASSVQAGRYNEQFF. The CDR3 DNA sequence: TGTGCCAGCAGCGTTCAAGCGGGAAGGTACAATGAGCAGTTCTTC.

The CDR3 region is CASSPASGEEKLFF. CDR3 nucleotides: TGTGCCAGCTCACCGGCTTCAGGGGAAGAAAAACTGTTTTTT. J is TRBJ1-4 and V is TRBV18; D perhaps matches TRBD1 (6 bases). Germline V gives CDR1 KGHSH, CDR2 LQKENI. V lost 3 bases to trimming and J lost 8 bases, with 13 bases between them. The CDR3 runs 14 residues.

The chain joins TRBV7-9 to TRBJ2-3; D perhaps matches TRBD1 (6 bases). V was cut by 5 bases and J by 0 bases, with 12 bases left in between. The CDR3 consists of 15 residues. Germline loops: CDR1 SEHNR, CDR2 FQNEAQ (reference sequence). The CDR3, as DNA: TGTGCCAGCAGCCCCGGACAGTTTAGCACAGATACGCAGTATTTT. As protein: CASSPGQFSTDTQYF.

The chain has TRBV29-1 and TRBJ2-7; a weak D match, TRBD2 (5 bases). Trimming cost V 7 bases and J 0 bases, with 7 bases left between them. Germline assignment: CDR1 SQVTM and CDR2 ANQGSEA. CDR3 length: 11 residues. Here the CDR3 reads CSAGSSYEQYV. In nucleotides, the CDR3 is TGCAGCGCTGGGAGCTCCTACGAGCAGTACGTC.

The gene calls are TRBV4-3 and TRBJ1-5; weak D call: TRBD1 (6 bases). The CDR3 has 18 residues. Trimming shortened V by 0 bases and J by 0 bases, and 15 bases separated the two germline ends. CDR1 is LGHNA and CDR2 is YSLEER in the germline V gene. In DNA, the CDR3 is TGCGCCAGCAGCCAAGATTGGACAGTCGAAGATAGCAATCAGCCCCAGCATTTT. Translated, it gives CASSQDWTVEDSNQPQHF.

This clone was picked up a small number of times. This chain uses TRBV19 with TRBJ1-5; D remains unclear. Trimming shortened V by 6 bases and J by 2 bases, and 11 bases separated the two germline ends. This CDR3 is built from 14 residues. Germline CDR1 reads LNHDA; CDR2 reads SQIVND (reference sequence). CDR3 region: CASSTSVGNQPQHF. CDR3 sequence (DNA): TGTGCCAGTAGCACGTCGGTCGGCAATCAGCCCCAGCATTTT.

This clone has just one count. The V gene is TRBV11-1, the J gene TRBJ2-7; D unclear. V was pared by 3 bases and J by 2 bases, with 17 bases between. This CDR3 has 16 residues. Germline assignment: CDR1 SGHAT and CDR2 FQDESV (reference sequence). Here the CDR3 DNA reads TGTGCCAGCAGCTTCTATCCGGCAGGTAATACCTACGAGCAGTACTTC. It yields the protein CASSFYPAGNTYEQYF. The variable domain in full, completed from reference TRBV11-1 and TRBJ2-7, reads EAEVAQSPRYKITEKSQAVAFWCDPISGHATLYWYRQILGQGPELLVQFQDESVVDDSQLPKDRFSAERLKGVDSTLKIQPAELGDSAMYLCASSFYPAGNTYEQYFGPGTRLTVT.

The V call is TRBV5-1, the J call TRBJ1-3, with TRBD1 matching 9 bases. Trimming removed 2 bases from V and 3 bases from J; junction bases left unmatched: 6. This CDR3 has 16 amino acids. CDR1 is SGHRS, CDR2 YFSETQ, per germline. The DNA for the CDR3 is TGCGCCAGCAGCTTACAGGGGGCTGTGGGTGGAAACACCATATATTTT. Amino acid sequence: CASSLQGAVGGNTIYF.

The rearrangement links TRBV2 to TRBJ2-5; TRBD2 matches at 7 bases. Unmatched junction bases numbered 4, after V lost 2 bases and J lost 4 bases. CDR3 size: 14 residues. CDR1 SNHLY and CDR2 FYNNEI come from the germline V gene. CDR3 residues: CASSERPGGETQYF. The CDR3 DNA reads TGTGCCAGCAGTGAACGTCCGGGGGGAGAGACCCAGTACTTC.

The genes are TRBV10-3 and TRBJ2-2; possibly TRBD1 for D (6 bases). The CDR3 contains 14 residues. The V end was cut by 11 bases, the J end by 7 bases, with 20 bases between. Germline V gene lookup returns CDR1 ENHRY and CDR2 SYGVKD. CDR3 loop: CAAQTNRAGGELFF. The DNA for the CDR3 is TGTGCCGCCCAGACAAACAGGGCAGGCGGGGAGCTGTTTTTT.

The chain joins TRBV30 to TRBJ2-5, with D unresolved. V lost 2 bases and J 5 bases, leaving 9 bases between the germline ends. There are 12 residues in the CDR3. In germline, CDR1 is GTSNPN, CDR2 SVGIG (reference sequence). CDR3 region: CAWSPSVETQYF. For the CDR3, the DNA is TGTGCCTGGAGTCCCTCGGTGGAGACCCAGTACTTC.

The chain is built from TRBV9 and TRBJ2-3; TRBD1 matches at 8 bases. With 3 bases clipped from V and 3 bases from J, the junction kept 3 bases outside the gene matches. CDR3 length: 14 residues. Germline V gene data show CDR1 as SGDLS and CDR2 as YYNGEE. CDR3 protein: CASSEGQVTDTQYF. The DNA for the CDR3 is TGTGCCAGCAGCGAGGGACAGGTTACAGATACGCAGTATTTT.

This clone occurred a few times. The chain couples TRBV25-1 to TRBJ2-4; 7 bases agree with TRBD1. The germline CDR1 and CDR2 sequences are MGHDK and SYGVNS. The CDR3 contains 15 residues. The junction had 11 bases not matched to a gene; V was cut back by 4 bases and J by 8 bases. This chain's CDR3 is CASSAGTFQGDIQYF. As DNA, the CDR3 is TGTGCCAGCAGTGCAGGGACATTTCAGGGGGACATTCAGTACTTC.

The rearrangement joins TRBV4-3 to TRBJ1-1; 7 bases line up with TRBD1. Germline trimming cut 1 base from V and 4 bases from J; bases unmatched to any gene: 6. This CDR3 spans 15 amino acids. Germline-derived CDR1 and CDR2 are LGHNA and YSLEER. CDR3 loop: CASSQARGVGTEAFF. The CDR3 DNA is TGCGCCAGCAGCCAAGCCAGGGGGGTCGGCACTGAAGCTTTCTTT.

The J gene is TRBJ2-1, the V gene TRBV9; D unresolved. Trimming removed 6 bases at V and 0 bases at J, with 13 bases between. This CDR3 is 15 amino acids long. The germline V gene has CDR1 SGDLS and CDR2 YYNGEE. The CDR3 reads CASTLDLGSYNEQFF. In nucleotides, the CDR3 is TGTGCCAGCACCCTAGATCTGGGCTCCTACAATGAGCAGTTCTTC.

This sequence joins TRBV9 and TRBJ2-1; 10 nucleotides align to TRBD2. J gave up 7 bases and V 0 bases, and 7 bases lay outside the gene matches. The V gene's germline CDR1 is SGDLS and CDR2 YYNGEE. This CDR3 contains 16 residues. The CDR3 sequence: CASSVEPSGSWNEQFF. The CDR3 DNA reads as TGTGCCAGCAGCGTAGAGCCTAGCGGGAGCTGGAATGAGCAGTTCTTC.

The CDR3 region is CASSPHPAGGITDTQYF. The CDR3 bases are TGTGCCAGCAGCCCCCATCCCGCAGGGGGCATCACAGATACGCAGTATTTT. The genes are TRBV7-2 and TRBJ2-3; the match to TRBD1 covers 8 bases. The V gene end was trimmed by 5 bases and the J gene end by 2 bases; junction bases not matched to a gene: 12. The CDR3 is made up of 17 amino acids. The germline CDR1 and CDR2 sequences are SGHTA and FQGNSA.